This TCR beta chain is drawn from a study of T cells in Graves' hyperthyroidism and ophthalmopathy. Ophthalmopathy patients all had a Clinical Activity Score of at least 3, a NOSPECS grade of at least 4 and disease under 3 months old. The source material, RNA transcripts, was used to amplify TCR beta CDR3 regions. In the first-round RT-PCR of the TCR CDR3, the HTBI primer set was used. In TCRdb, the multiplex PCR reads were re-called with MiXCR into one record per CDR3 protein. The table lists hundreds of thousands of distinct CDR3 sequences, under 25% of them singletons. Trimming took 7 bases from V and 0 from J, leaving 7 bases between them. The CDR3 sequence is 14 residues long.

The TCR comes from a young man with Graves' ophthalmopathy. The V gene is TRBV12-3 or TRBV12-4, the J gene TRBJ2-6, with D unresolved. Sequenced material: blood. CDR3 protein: CASTVLSGANVLTF. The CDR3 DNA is TGTGCCAGCACCGTACTCTCTGGGGCCAACGTCCTGACTTTC.